The 9 T cell receptor beta chains in this list originate from one sample, sequenced in a study of OX40 agonist ivuxolimab in advanced cancers. The method was immunoSEQ multiplex PCR; TCRdb's version includes in-frame clones alone and lacks a portion of them. Among fewer than 75,000 clones, around 86% were seen once, and the ten largest hold 4% to 5%. The sequencing used CD4+ or CD8+ T cells sorted from blood, collected in a trial of the OX40 agonist ivuxolimab. The receptors shown here come from an adult with an advanced solid tumor such as melanoma, head and neck, liver or kidney cancer.

The chain recombines TRBV30 with TRBJ2-2; D not certain. The ends were cut back, 3 bases at V and 2 bases at J, with 7 bases in the middle. This CDR3 region has 13 residues. Germline V gene sequence: CDR1 GTSNPN, CDR2 SVGIG (reference sequence). The CDR3 here is CAWRDQNTGELFF. CDR3 in DNA: TGTGCCTGGAGGGATCAAAACACCGGGGAGCTGTTTTTT.

The CDR3 sequence: CASTLEVAGANEQFF. The CDR3 DNA reads TGTGCCAGCACCCTAGAGGTAGCGGGAGCAAATGAGCAGTTCTTC. The chain joins TRBV28 to TRBJ2-1; TRBD2 matches at 9 bases. With V trimmed by 7 bases and J by 7 bases, 11 bases remained unmatched. The CDR3 loop spans 15 amino acids. Germline V gene data show CDR1 as MDHEN and CDR2 as SYDVKM.

This chain links TRBV18 with TRBJ1-4; D not certain. The CDR3 covers 13 residues. The V gene's germline CDR1 is KGHSH and CDR2 LQKENI. The V end lost 3 bases, the J end lost 8 bases, and 10 bases lay between the germline ends. The CDR3 reads CASSPGSGEKLFF. CDR3 nucleotides: TGTGCCAGCTCACCCGGATCGGGCGAAAAACTGTTTTTT. Variable domain in full (rest from reference TRBV18 and TRBJ1-4): NAGVMQNPRHLVRRRGQEARLRCSPMKGHSHVYWYRQLPEEGLKFMVYLQKENIIDESGMPKERFSAEFPKEGPSILRIQQVVRGDSAAYFCASSPGSGEKLFFGSGTQLSVL.

The V gene is TRBV4-1, the J gene TRBJ1-5; 7 nucleotides align to TRBD1. This CDR3 spans 18 amino acids. Germline assignment: CDR1 MGHRA and CDR2 YSYEKL. Losses at the gene ends were 0 bases for V and 5 bases for J; bases not matched to a gene: 13. The CDR3 DNA reads TGCGCCAGCAGCCAAGATGCGGGGCGGGGACAGATTTATCAGCCCCAGCATTTT. Translating it yields CASSQDAGRGQIYQPQHF.

V is TRBV9 and J is TRBJ2-4; 7 bases agree with TRBD1. Germline CDR1 and CDR2: SGDLS and YYNGEE. This CDR3 region has 16 residues. The junction had 13 bases not matched to a gene; V was cut back by 4 bases and J by 6 bases. The CDR3 DNA sequence: TGTGCCAGCAGCCCCCTCGGTCAGGGGGTGAGAAACATTCAGTACTTC. It codes for CASSPLGQGVRNIQYF.

V is TRBV6-8 and J is TRBJ1-1; no definite D call. V lost 0 bases to trimming and J lost 8 bases, with 10 bases between them. This CDR3 has 13 residues. Germline V gene sequence: CDR1 MNHGY, CDR2 SAAAGT. The CDR3 is CASSYSLFREAFF. Written as DNA, the CDR3 is TGTGCCAGCAGTTACTCCTTGTTCCGCGAAGCTTTCTTT.

The sample holds a few counts of this clone. The chain carries TRBV4-1 and TRBJ1-1; 9 bases are shared with TRBD1. This CDR3 is 14 amino acids long. CDR1 and CDR2 from the germline V gene are MGHRA and YSYEKL. Germline trimming cut 4 bases from V and 5 bases from J; bases unmatched to any gene: 5. CDR3: CASSPGQGRTEAFF. The CDR3 DNA follows: TGCGCCAGCAGCCCTGGACAGGGGAGGACTGAAGCTTTCTTT.

This chain uses TRBV11-3 with TRBJ2-3, with D maybe TRBD1 (5 bases). The germline V gene has CDR1 SGHNT and CDR2 YENEEA. The V end was cut by 2 bases, the J end by 2 bases, with 11 bases between. The CDR3 is 15 amino acids. The CDR3 region has the DNA TGTGCCAGCAGCTTACATGGGGCCTCCACAGATACGCAGTATTTT. Protein product: CASSLHGASTDTQYF.

The chain joins TRBV5-6 to TRBJ1-2; 9 bases match TRBD1. This CDR3 is 15 amino acids long. Germline CDR1 is SGHDT and CDR2 is YYEEEE. V lost 4 bases to trimming and J lost 5 bases; unmatched junction nucleotides: 9. The CDR3 here is CASSPQTGGAYGYTF. Written as DNA, the CDR3 is TGTGCCAGCAGCCCGCAAACAGGGGGCGCTTATGGCTACACCTTC.